This T cell receptor beta chain was obtained from a study of cytomegalovirus exposure and HLA in healthy donors. Study results and limitations: Per published reports, the classifier diagnosed cytomegalovirus status with high specificity and sensitivity. For most TCR sequences rarity was the rule, although some public TCRs occurred in many donors.

TCRdb's copy holds only in-frame clones and misses some; the assay was immunoSEQ multiplex PCR. Among roughly 300,000 clones, 80% to 90% were seen once, and the ten largest hold around 0.8%. To note about this clone: Its target is unknown. A junction boundary mismatches the germline segment, possibly from a read error.

The sequenced material came from PBMCs. The origin of this receptor is a woman younger than 35 in good health and CMV-seronegative.

CDR3 nucleotide sequence: TGTGCCAGCAGCCAAGTCGGCCTTGGCGGGGTCAACGTCCTGACTTTC. It specifies CASSQVGLGGVNVLTF. The rearrangement joins TRBV14 to TRBJ2-6; D perhaps matches TRBD2 (6 bases). This CDR3 contains 16 residues. Germline lookup yields CDR1 SGHDN and CDR2 FVKESK.